This TCR beta chain came from a study of human thymus T cells. V shed 0 bases and J shed 5 bases, with 8 bases lying between them. The CDR3 runs to 13 residues. Germline V gene sequence: CDR1 SGDLS, CDR2 YYNGEE. Sequencing was performed with immunoSEQ multiplex PCR; in TCRdb, only in-frame clones are kept and a portion is missing. The table lists around 44,000 clones, about 94% of them singletons. The origin of this receptor is a boy less than two years old with a congenital heart defect but otherwise immunologically healthy. The chain has TRBV9 and TRBJ2-5, with a possible D match to TRBD1 (6 bases). Sequences were obtained from blood. The CDR3 DNA reads as TGTGCCAGCAGCGTAGACACAGGGGAGACCCAGTACTTC. Translation gives CASSVDTGETQYF.